Shown below are 31 T cell receptor beta chains from a single sample sequenced in a study of T cell responses to AZD1222 COVID-19 vaccine. TCRdb's table, derived via immunoSEQ multiplex PCR, lists solely in-frame clones and lacks some. Of approximately 150,000 clones listed, roughly 90% are singletons. Material: peripheral blood, obtained on day 0 of AZD1222 vaccination. These TCRs come from an adult in good health.

By frequency in the sample, this clone is medium-sized. This chain uses TRBV4-2 with TRBJ1-5, with D unresolved. Germline V gene data show CDR1 as LGHNA and CDR2 as YNFKEQ. The CDR3 contains 14 residues. V shed 4 bases and J shed 6 bases, with 13 bases lying between them. In DNA form, the CDR3 reads TGTGCCAGCAGCCTGGAGGCGGTGAGTCAGCCCCAGCATTTT. It is translated as CASSLEAVSQPQHF.

V usage is TRBV27 and J usage is TRBJ2-7; 9 nucleotides align to TRBD1. CDR1 is MNHEY, CDR2 SMNVEV, per germline (reference sequence). The CDR3 runs 16 residues. With V trimmed by 6 bases and J by 3 bases, 12 bases remained unmatched. This CDR3 reads CASRYLRQGVNYEQYF. Written as DNA, the CDR3 is TGTGCCAGCAGGTACCTTAGACAGGGGGTTAACTACGAGCAGTACTTC.

The chain carries TRBV29-1 and TRBJ2-1; D gene ambiguous. The CDR3 covers 13 residues. CDR1 is SQVTM, CDR2 ANQGSEA, per germline. Trimming pared 3 bases from V and 0 bases from J, leaving 6 bases between. The CDR3, as DNA: TGCAGCGTTGATTATAGCTCCTACAATGAGCAGTTCTTC. Its translation: CSVDYSSYNEQFF.

This clone has more than one count but fewer than ten. The chain joins TRBV7-2 to TRBJ1-5; unclear D gene. The length of the CDR3 is 14 residues. The germline CDR1 and CDR2 sequences are SGHTA and FQGNSA. The V end lost 1 base, the J end lost 4 bases, and 8 bases lay between the germline ends. In DNA, the CDR3 is TGTGCCAGCAGCTTAGAACCGCTAAATCAGCCCCAGCATTTT. It is translated as CASSLEPLNQPQHF.

The genes are TRBV2 and TRBJ2-1, with TRBD2 identical over 8 bases. The CDR3 is 20 residues long. Germline trimming cut 5 bases from V and 3 bases from J; bases unmatched to any gene: 21. The V gene's germline CDR1 is SNHLY and CDR2 FYNNEI. The CDR3 loop reads CASSRLPGSQRESIYNEQFF. The CDR3 DNA sequence: TGTGCCAGCAGTCGCCTCCCTGGCAGTCAGCGGGAGTCAATCTACAATGAGCAGTTCTTC. The complete variable domain, with remaining parts taken from reference TRBV2 and TRBJ2-1, reads EPEVTQTPSHQVTQMGQEVILRCVPISNHLYFYWYRQILGQKVEFLVSFYNNEISEKSEIFDDQFSVERPDGSNFTLKIRSTKLEDSAMYFCASSRLPGSQRESIYNEQFFGPGTRLTVL.

Remarks on this clone: The same CDR3 can be traced to other DNA sequences in this sample. The chain has TRBV7-3 and TRBJ2-3, with TRBD2 matching over 7 bases. The J segment lost 1 base and the V segment lost 2 bases, leaving 6 bases of the junction unmatched. Germline V CDR1 and CDR2: SGHTA, FQGTGA. This CDR3 spans 16 amino acids. The CDR3 is CASSLSASGRTDTQYF. In nucleotides, the CDR3 is TGTGCCAGCAGCTTATCGGCTAGCGGACGCACAGATACGCAGTATTTT.

The chain is built from TRBV5-6 and TRBJ2-3; 12 bases agree with TRBD2. The CDR3 length is 16 residues. The ends lost 2 bases at V and 4 bases at J; junction bases unmatched: 5. Germline V gene lookup returns CDR1 SGHDT and CDR2 YYEEEE. CDR3 nucleotide sequence: TGTGCCAGCAGCTTCCTCCTAGCGGGAGGGCCAGATACGCAGTATTTT. Amino acid sequence: CASSFLLAGGPDTQYF.

The V call is TRBV27, the J call TRBJ1-1, with D tentatively TRBD1 (6 bases). Germline CDR1 and CDR2: MNHEY and SMNVEV (reference sequence). The CDR3 sequence is 15 residues long. The germline V and J ends were trimmed by 3 bases and 2 bases, with 13 bases remaining between them. This CDR3 is CASSLTGRVNTEAFF. As DNA, the CDR3 is TGTGCCAGCAGTTTGACAGGCCGAGTTAACACTGAAGCTTTCTTT.

The chain employs TRBV19 and TRBJ2-1; 8 positions match TRBD2. The CDR3 sequence is 15 residues long. Germline values: CDR1 LNHDA, CDR2 SQIVND (reference sequence). With V trimmed by 6 bases and J by 0 bases, 4 bases remained unmatched. CDR3 bases: TGTGCCAGTAGCGTTAGCGGGAACTCCTACAATGAGCAGTTCTTC. This encodes CASSVSGNSYNEQFF.

J is TRBJ1-2 and V is TRBV21-1. TRBV21-1 is deemed a pseudogene. The CDR3 spans 15 residues. The CDR3 coding sequence is TGTGCCAGCAGGGACGGCCTCCCGCTTTGGTATGGCTACACCTTC. This encodes CASRDGLPLWYGYTF.

V gene TRBV9 combines with J gene TRBJ1-2; D might be TRBD1 (5 bases). V lost 0 bases to trimming and J lost 2 bases, with 8 bases between them. The germline V gene has CDR1 SGDLS and CDR2 YYNGEE. The CDR3 runs 14 residues. Here the CDR3 reads CASSVEAGNYGYTF. The CDR3 DNA is TGTGCCAGCAGCGTAGAAGCAGGGAACTATGGCTACACCTTC.

This chain joins TRBV5-1 and TRBJ1-2; 9 nucleotides align to TRBD1. CDR1 and CDR2 (germline): SGHRS, YFSETQ. CDR3 length equals 13 residues. Trimming removed 4 bases from V and 4 bases from J; junction bases left unmatched: 2. CDR3 protein: CASSLDRGYGYTF. The CDR3, as DNA: TGCGCCAGCAGCCTGGACAGGGGCTATGGCTACACCTTC. The full variable domain, rest sourced from reference TRBV5-1 and TRBJ1-2, is KAGVTQTPRYLIKTRGQQVTLSCSPISGHRSVSWYQQTPGQGLQFLFEYFSETQRNKGNFPGRFSGRQFSNSRSEMNVSTLELGDSALYLCASSLDRGYGYTFGSGTRLTVV.

This rearrangement joins TRBV2 to TRBJ2-2; no clear D gene. Trimming pared 6 bases from V and 5 bases from J, leaving 13 bases between. The CDR3 runs 14 residues. In germline, CDR1 is SNHLY, CDR2 FYNNEI. The CDR3 is CASRAEIRTGELFF. The CDR3 region has the DNA TGTGCCAGCAGAGCCGAGATAAGGACCGGGGAGCTGTTTTTT.

The chain couples TRBV7-7 to TRBJ1-1; D not resolved. V shed 5 bases and J shed 1 base, with 8 bases lying between them. CDR1 is SSHAT and CDR2 is FNYEAQ in the germline V gene (reference sequence). The CDR3 has 13 residues. The CDR3 region is CASSRERNTEAFF. For the CDR3, the DNA is TGTGCCAGCAGCCGCGAGCGGAACACTGAAGCTTTCTTT. Based on the CDR3 plus reference TRBV7-7 and TRBJ1-1, the full variable domain is GAGVSQSPRYKVTKRGQDVTLRCDPISSHATLYWYQQALGQGPEFLTYFNYEAQPDKSGLPSDRFSAERPEGSISTLTIQRTEQRDSAMYRCASSRERNTEAFFGQGTRLTVV.

The chain uses TRBV5-4 and TRBJ2-4; D not certain. This CDR3 contains 15 residues. V was clipped by 0 bases and J by 1 base, with 8 bases between them. Germline CDR1 is SGHNT and CDR2 is YYREEE (reference sequence). CDR3: CASSLAWSAKNIQYF. As DNA, the CDR3 is TGTGCCAGCAGCTTGGCGTGGTCTGCCAAAAACATTCAGTACTTC. The whole variable domain, filled in from reference TRBV5-4 and TRBJ2-4, reads ETGVTQSPTHLIKTRGQQVTLRCSSQSGHNTVSWYQQALGQGPQFIFQYYREEENGRGNFPPRFSGLQFPNYSSELNVNALELDDSALYLCASSLAWSAKNIQYFGAGTRLSVL.

With regard to this clone: One end of the junction fails to match germline, which may point to a read error. The V gene is TRBV10-3, the J gene TRBJ2-7, with D possibly being TRBD2 (5 bases). This CDR3 is 12 amino acids long. CDR1 is ENHRY and CDR2 is SYGVKD in the germline V gene. CDR3 nucleotides: TGTGCGATCAGTCCGGGATTCTACGAGCAGTACTTC. It is translated as CAISPGFYEQYF.

The chain couples TRBV10-3 to TRBJ2-7; 9 nucleotides match TRBD1. The V gene end was trimmed by 11 bases and the J gene end by 7 bases; junction bases not matched to a gene: 9. This CDR3 is built from 12 residues. Germline assignment: CDR1 ENHRY and CDR2 SYGVKD. The CDR3, as DNA: TGTGCCTCCAAAGGGACAGGGATGGAGCAGTACTTC. Translated: CASKGTGMEQYF.

The genes are TRBV5-5 and TRBJ1-6, with D maybe TRBD1 (6 bases). This CDR3 contains 15 residues. V gave up 1 base and J gave up 10 bases, with 15 bases separating them. Per germline, CDR1 SGHKS and CDR2 YYEKEE (reference sequence). The CDR3 protein is CASSLLAGANSPLHF. As DNA, the CDR3 is TGTGCCAGCAGCTTGTTGGCAGGGGCAAACTCACCCCTCCACTTT.

A remark on this clone: This specimen includes other DNA sequences encoding the same CDR3. This chain connects TRBV30 to TRBJ2-7; no clear D gene. Germline V gene sequence: CDR1 GTSNPN, CDR2 SVGIG (reference sequence). The CDR3 loop spans 14 amino acids. Between the trimmed V and J ends, which lost 0 bases and 0 bases, there was a span of 9 bases. The CDR3: CAWSVGGTSYEQYF. CDR3 nucleotides: TGTGCCTGGAGTGTGGGTGGTACCTCCTACGAGCAGTACTTC.

The chain employs TRBV11-2 and TRBJ1-2; the match to TRBD1 covers 7 bases. The CDR3 has 13 amino acids. V shed 3 bases, J shed 8 bases, and the junction held 6 bases outside the gene matches. Germline V gives CDR1 SGHAT, CDR2 FQNNGV. The CDR3 sequence: CASSLGAGGGYTF. CDR3 sequence (DNA): TGTGCCAGCAGCTTGGGGGCAGGGGGAGGCTACACCTTC. Filled out from reference TRBV11-2 and TRBJ1-2, the complete variable domain reads EAGVAQSPRYKIIEKRQSVAFWCNPISGHATLYWYQQILGQGPKLLIQFQNNGVVDDSQLPKDRFSAERLKGVDSTLKIQPAKLEDSAVYLCASSLGAGGGYTFGSGTRLTVV.

The V gene is TRBV19, the J gene TRBJ1-1; D remains unclear. The CDR3 loop spans 14 amino acids. Germline V gene sequence: CDR1 LNHDA, CDR2 SQIVND (reference sequence). Deletions cut 6 bases from V and 4 bases from J, with 15 bases between. The CDR3 reads CASSTTWGITEAFF. The CDR3 DNA sequence: TGTGCCAGTAGCACGACCTGGGGAATCACTGAAGCTTTCTTT.

The rearrangement uses TRBV6-5 and TRBJ2-2; 7 nucleotides match TRBD1. There are 14 residues in the CDR3. The V segment lost 6 bases and the J segment 4 bases; nucleotides outside the gene matches: 5. The germline gives CDR1 MNHEY, CDR2 SVGAGI. The chain's CDR3 is CASRTNRGTGELFF. CDR3 DNA sequence: TGTGCCAGCAGGACGAACAGGGGCACCGGGGAGCTGTTTTTT.

V and J are TRBV11-3 and TRBJ2-1; D possibly corresponds to TRBD1 (6 bases). Trimming stripped 1 base from V and 8 bases from J, with 15 bases between. The germline CDR1 and CDR2 sequences are SGHNT and YENEEA. The CDR3 length is 15 residues. The CDR3: CASSLGQARSDEQFF. CDR3 DNA sequence: TGTGCCAGCAGCTTAGGACAGGCCCGCAGCGATGAGCAGTTCTTC.

The chain employs TRBV27 and TRBJ2-2; no firm D call. The CDR3 has 14 residues. V lost 3 bases, J lost 4 bases, and 9 bases lay in between. The germline V gene encodes CDR1 MNHEY and CDR2 SMNVEV (reference sequence). CDR3 coding DNA: TGTGCCAGCAGTTTTGTAGATAGCACCGGGGAGCTGTTTTTT. Residues: CASSFVDSTGELFF.

The chain links TRBV29-1 to TRBJ1-5; D remains unclear. Deletions cut 4 bases from V and 9 bases from J, with 16 bases between. CDR3 length equals 13 residues. The germline V gene encodes CDR1 SQVTM and CDR2 ANQGSEA. CDR3 amino acids: CSVADSRWGPQHF. The CDR3 DNA sequence: TGCAGCGTTGCCGACTCCCGATGGGGGCCCCAGCATTTT.

V usage is TRBV7-9 and J usage is TRBJ2-1; 8 bases match TRBD2. The CDR3 spans 14 residues. Germline V gene sequence: CDR1 SEHNR, CDR2 FQNEAQ (reference sequence). J gave up 9 bases and V 3 bases, and 7 bases lay outside the gene matches. The CDR3 protein is CASSFAGGRAEQFF. The CDR3 DNA follows: TGTGCCAGCAGCTTTGCGGGAGGTAGGGCTGAGCAGTTCTTC. Supplemented by reference TRBV7-9 and TRBJ2-1, the full variable domain reads DTGVSQNPRHKITKRGQNVTFRCDPISEHNRLYWYRQTLGQGPEFLTYFQNEAQLEKSRLLSDRFSAERPKGSFSTLEIQRTEQGDSAMYLCASSFAGGRAEQFFGPGTRLTVL.

V and J are TRBV3-1 (or the pseudogene TRBV3-2) and TRBJ1-1; D ambiguous. Germline V gene sequence: CDR1 LGHDT, CDR2 YNNKEL (reference sequence). The CDR3 is 14 residues long. V lost 4 bases to trimming and J lost 7 bases, with 16 bases between them. The CDR3 is CASSPYVRALEAFF. CDR3 DNA sequence: TGTGCCAGCAGCCCCTACGTTCGGGCTCTTGAAGCTTTCTTT.

The chain is built from TRBV6-1 and TRBJ2-7; unclear D gene. Germline values: CDR1 MNHNS, CDR2 SASEGT. The CDR3 is 13 amino acids. V was clipped by 1 base and J by 2 bases, with 6 bases between them. In nucleotides, the CDR3 is TGTGCCAGCAGTGAAGGGATAGCCTACGAGCAGTACTTC. This sequence encodes CASSEGIAYEQYF.

This chain links TRBV27 with TRBJ2-2; the match to TRBD1 covers 10 bases. Germline V CDR1 and CDR2: MNHEY, SMNVEV (reference sequence). CDR3 size: 16 residues. With 6 bases clipped from V and 4 bases from J, the junction kept 8 bases outside the gene matches. CDR3: CASRPEGQGTTGELFF. The CDR3 region has the DNA TGTGCCAGCAGACCCGAGGGACAGGGGACCACCGGGGAGCTGTTTTTT.

The V call is TRBV28, the J call TRBJ2-1; D call uncertain. Trimming left V 7 bases short and J 4 bases short, with 8 bases between. Germline CDR1 MDHEN, CDR2 SYDVKM. The CDR3 extends over 12 amino acids. This chain's CDR3 is CASNNLYNEQFF. CDR3 DNA sequence: TGTGCCAGCAACAACTTATACAATGAGCAGTTCTTC.

The rearrangement joins TRBV7-9 to TRBJ2-7, with 10 bases lining up with TRBD2. V lost 8 bases, J lost 0 bases, and 4 bases stayed unmatched. From germline, CDR1 is SEHNR and CDR2 FQNEAQ (reference sequence). CDR3 length: 14 amino acids. The DNA of the CDR3 is TGTGCCAGCGCTCCTAGCGGGAGCTCCTACGAGCAGTACTTC. It encodes CASAPSGSSYEQYF.